These 25 T cell receptor beta chains were sequenced from one sample in a study of blood T cell repertoires in COVID-19. The assay was immunoSEQ multiplex PCR, and TCRdb's table has in-frame clones only and misses some. The sample shows approximately 320,000 clones, about 87% of them seen only once. The sample was PBMCs or T cells enriched from blood (not recorded which). The receptors originated from a woman in her late teens or twenties who had recovered from COVID-19.

This clone came up once. CDR3 in amino acids: CASSDMSSYEQYF. In nucleotides, the CDR3 is TGTGCCAGCAGTGACATGAGCTCCTACGAGCAGTACTTC. This chain connects TRBV2 to TRBJ2-7; no clear D. CDR3 length: 13 amino acids. Trimming removed 3 bases at V and 0 bases at J, with 6 bases between. Germline values: CDR1 SNHLY, CDR2 FYNNEI.

This clone appeared once. This chain uses TRBV7-2 with TRBJ2-2; TRBD1 might be the D (6 bases). The CDR3 extends over 14 amino acids. Trimming took 2 bases from V and 6 from J, leaving 10 bases between them. CDR1 is SGHTA and CDR2 is FQGNSA in the germline V gene. CDR3 sequence reads: CASSLLGAPGELFF. In DNA, the CDR3 is TGTGCCAGCAGCTTATTGGGGGCCCCCGGGGAGCTGTTTTTT.

The chain couples TRBV5-1 to TRBJ1-2, with a possible D match to TRBD1 (5 bases). With 6 bases removed from V and 3 bases from J, the gap between germline ends came to 12 bases. The CDR3 length is 13 residues. Germline V gene sequence: CDR1 SGHRS, CDR2 YFSETQ. The CDR3 DNA reads as TGCGCCAGCAATAAAGACAGCGACTATGGCTACACCTTC. It codes for CASNKDSDYGYTF.

This clone has more than one count but fewer than ten. The chain is built from TRBV7-6 and TRBJ1-3, with 7 bases matching TRBD1. Losses at the gene ends were 5 bases for V and 0 bases for J; bases not matched to a gene: 7. The CDR3 is made up of 16 amino acids. CDR1 SGHVS and CDR2 FNYEAQ come from the germline V gene. The CDR3 nucleotides read TGTGCCAGCAGCCGATTTGACAGGGACTCTGGAAACACCATATATTTT. Translated, it gives CASSRFDRDSGNTIYF. Based on the CDR3 plus reference TRBV7-6 and TRBJ1-3, the full variable domain is GAGVSQSPRYKVTKRGQDVALRCDPISGHVSLYWYRQALGQGPEFLTYFNYEAQQDKSGLPNDRFSAERPEGSISTLTIQRTEQRDSAMYRCASSRFDRDSGNTIYFGEGSWLTVV.

The rearrangement uses TRBV18 and TRBJ1-4; 9 nucleotides match TRBD1. Unmatched junction bases numbered 9, after V lost 6 bases and J lost 7 bases. Germline lookup yields CDR1 KGHSH and CDR2 LQKENI. The CDR3 spans 15 residues. The DNA of the CDR3 is TGTGCCAGCTCCCCCTGGGACAGGGAATCTGAAAAACTGTTTTTT. As protein: CASSPWDRESEKLFF.

This clone was observed once. This rearrangement joins TRBV5-1 to TRBJ1-6; D ambiguous. The germline V gene has CDR1 SGHRS and CDR2 YFSETQ. The V end lost 0 bases, the J end lost 8 bases, and 12 bases lay between the germline ends. The CDR3 covers 15 residues. The CDR3 nucleotides read TGCGCCAGCAGCTTGGAGCGGGGATCCCATTCACCCCTCCACTTT. It specifies CASSLERGSHSPLHF.

Here the CDR3 DNA reads TGCGCCAGCAAGGGTTGGCTACTCCTAAAAACAGGGCCGGGGGAAAAACTGTTTTTT. The encoded protein is CASKGWLLLKTGPGEKLFF. The chain links TRBV10-1 to TRBJ1-4, with D possibly matching TRBD1 (6 bases). The germline V and J ends were trimmed by 7 bases and 8 bases, with 32 bases remaining between them. Germline CDR1 is WNHNN and CDR2 is SYGVQD (reference sequence). The CDR3 spans 19 residues.

V usage is TRBV5-8 and J usage is TRBJ2-5, with TRBD1 matching 7 bases. Germline assignment: CDR1 SGHTS and CDR2 YDEGEE. The trim removed 0 bases at V and 2 bases at J, leaving 10 bases unmatched. The CDR3 contains 17 residues. The CDR3 here is CASSLGRGGTEQETQYF. For the CDR3, the DNA is TGTGCCAGCAGCTTGGGTAGAGGGGGCACAGAGCAAGAGACCCAGTACTTC.

V usage is TRBV7-8 and J usage is TRBJ2-4; weak D call: TRBD2 (7 bases). Trimming took 3 bases from V and 6 from J, leaving 12 bases between them. Germline-derived CDR1 and CDR2 are SGHVS and FQNEAQ. The CDR3 contains 14 residues. The CDR3 sequence: CASSFWGGRNIQYF. For the CDR3, the DNA is TGTGCCAGCAGCTTCTGGGGGGGCAGAAACATTCAGTACTTC. Together with reference TRBV7-8 and TRBJ2-4, the CDR3 gives the full variable domain: GAGVSQSPRYKVAKRGQDVALRCDPISGHVSLFWYQQALGQGPEFLTYFQNEAQLDKSGLPSDRFFAERPEGSVSTLKIQRTQQEDSAVYLCASSFWGGRNIQYFGAGTRLSVL.

The rearrangement uses TRBV9 and TRBJ2-5; TRBD1 matches 7 bases. The CDR3 covers 15 residues. V was pared by 0 bases and J by 2 bases, with 4 bases of the junction left unmatched. CDR1 and CDR2 from the germline V gene are SGDLS and YYNGEE. DNA of the CDR3: TGTGCCAGCAGCGTAGCGACAGGGAAACAAGAGACCCAGTACTTC. As protein: CASSVATGKQETQYF.

The chain uses TRBV3-1 (or the pseudogene TRBV3-2) and TRBJ2-5; 7 positions match TRBD2. The CDR3 consists of 18 residues. Losses at the gene ends were 1 base for V and 1 base for J; bases not matched to a gene: 12. Germline loops: CDR1 LGHDT, CDR2 YNNKEL (reference sequence). This chain's CDR3 is CASSQGGGIAGLQETQYF. CDR3 DNA sequence: TGTGCCAGCAGCCAAGGAGGTGGAATAGCGGGTCTCCAAGAGACCCAGTACTTC.

In nucleotides, the CDR3 is TGTGCCACCGCGGGGCCCTACACTGAAGCTTTCTTT. It encodes CATAGPYTEAFF. J is TRBJ1-1 and V is TRBV24-1; D possibly corresponds to TRBD1 (5 bases). The CDR3 loop spans 12 amino acids. V lost 9 bases and J lost 3, with 10 bases in between. From germline, CDR1 is KGHDR and CDR2 SFDVKD.

This chain joins TRBV11-1 and TRBJ2-1; D gene unclear. Trimming cost V 5 bases and J 0 bases, with 11 bases left between them. Germline CDR1 is SGHAT and CDR2 is FQDESV (reference sequence). This CDR3 has 15 amino acids. DNA of the CDR3: TGTGCCAGCAGCCCACTACCAAACTCCTACAATGAGCAGTTCTTC. Its translation is CASSPLPNSYNEQFF.

The V gene is TRBV19, the J gene TRBJ2-1; D is perhaps TRBD2 (6 bases). Germline values: CDR1 LNHDA, CDR2 SQIVND (reference sequence). The CDR3 has 16 amino acids. V dropped 3 bases and J dropped 2 bases, with 14 bases sitting between them. The CDR3 DNA reads TGTGCCAGTAGTATTACGGGGGACCGAGCCTACAATGAGCAGTTCTTC. Its protein product is CASSITGDRAYNEQFF.

Details on this clone: At the DNA level, this CDR3 is encoded by other sequences in the same sample as well. The gene calls are TRBV7-2 and TRBJ1-2; 8 nucleotides match TRBD1. J lost 5 bases, V lost 1 base, and 3 bases had no gene match. The CDR3 length is 14 residues. From germline, CDR1 is SGHTA and CDR2 FQGNSA. The CDR3, as DNA: TGTGCCAGCAGCTTAGAGACAGGGGATTATGGCTACACCTTC. Its translation: CASSLETGDYGYTF.

This chain uses TRBV5-1 with TRBJ2-1, with D possibly TRBD2 on 6 matching bases. V was trimmed by 4 bases and J by 5 bases, leaving 16 bases between them. Per germline, CDR1 SGHRS and CDR2 YFSETQ. This CDR3 has 15 residues. The CDR3 protein is CASSLSGTQNNEQFF. Here the CDR3 DNA reads TGCGCCAGCAGCCTCTCCGGGACTCAAAACAATGAGCAGTTCTTC.

The chain links TRBV7-8 to TRBJ2-2; 9 nucleotides line up with TRBD2. The CDR3 runs to 16 residues. V lost 4 bases, J lost 7 bases, and 10 bases stayed unmatched. Germline V gives CDR1 SGHVS, CDR2 FQNEAQ. This CDR3 is CASSSPGGRVSGELFF. The CDR3 DNA follows: TGTGCCAGCAGCTCCCCCGGCGGGAGGGTAAGCGGGGAGCTGTTTTTT.

The chain joins TRBV7-8 to TRBJ1-2; the D gene is possibly TRBD1 (6 bases). Germline loops: CDR1 SGHVS, CDR2 FQNEAQ. CDR3 length: 14 residues. V lost 2 bases and J 4 bases, leaving 11 bases between the germline ends. The CDR3: CASSLSDRPYGYTF. Here the CDR3 DNA reads TGTGCCAGCAGCTTATCCGACAGGCCCTATGGCTACACCTTC.

V usage is TRBV27 and J usage is TRBJ2-7; 10 nucleotides agree with TRBD1. Unmatched junction bases numbered 10, after V lost 5 bases and J lost 3 bases. The CDR3 loop spans 16 amino acids. Germline V gene sequence: CDR1 MNHEY, CDR2 SMNVEV (reference sequence). Written as DNA, the CDR3 is TGTGCCAGCAGTCTTCAAACCGGGACAGGGGTCTACGAGCAGTACTTC. It translates to CASSLQTGTGVYEQYF.

V gene TRBV5-1 combines with J gene TRBJ1-1, with 7 bases aligning to TRBD1. CDR1 is SGHRS and CDR2 is YFSETQ in the germline V gene. V dropped 4 bases and J dropped 11; count of bases not matched to a gene: 14. The CDR3 contains 14 residues. DNA for the CDR3: TGCGCCAGCAGCCTGGTCGGACAGGCTCTTGGGGCTTTCTTT. Protein product: CASSLVGQALGAFF.

J is TRBJ2-6 and V is TRBV6-2 or TRBV6-3, with no clear D. This CDR3 has 15 residues. The ends were cut back, 4 bases at V and 0 bases at J, with 7 bases in the middle. CDR1 MNHEY and CDR2 SVGEGT come from the germline V gene. CDR3 sequence reads: CASSFGSSGANVLTF. CDR3 bases: TGTGCCAGCAGTTTCGGTTCCTCTGGGGCCAACGTCCTGACTTTC.

The chain couples TRBV10-3 to TRBJ1-4; D is ambiguous. This CDR3 has 13 amino acids. The germline gives CDR1 ENHRY, CDR2 SYGVKD. Trimming shortened V by 0 bases and J by 7 bases, and 6 bases separated the two germline ends. CDR3 protein: CAISESYSEKLFF. Here the CDR3 DNA reads TGTGCCATCAGTGAGTCGTATTCTGAAAAACTGTTTTTT.

The chain carries TRBV28 and TRBJ2-7; 8 bases fit TRBD1. J gave up 2 bases and V 5 bases, and 5 bases lay outside the gene matches. In germline, CDR1 is MDHEN, CDR2 SYDVKM. The CDR3 length is 14 residues. The CDR3 coding sequence is TGTGCCAGCAGTACGGGACAGGAGCCCTACGAGCAGTACTTC. Translated, it gives CASSTGQEPYEQYF.

The chain recombines TRBV7-3 with TRBJ2-1; a possible D gene is TRBD2 (5 bases). The CDR3 is 12 residues long. Trimming cost V 5 bases and J 9 bases, with 11 bases left between them. Germline assignment: CDR1 SGHTA and CDR2 FQGTGA. CDR3 protein: CASSQRAGEQFF. The CDR3, as DNA: TGTGCCAGCAGCCAAAGGGCGGGTGAGCAGTTCTTC. Complete variable domain (other parts from reference TRBV7-3 and TRBJ2-1): GAGVSQTPSNKVTEKGKYVELRCDPISGHTALYWYRQSLGQGPEFLIYFQGTGAADDSGLPNDRFFAVRPEGSVSTLKIQRTERGDSAVYLCASSQRAGEQFFGPGTRLTVL.

This rearrangement joins TRBV2 to TRBJ1-4, with TRBD1 matching 9 bases. The germline V gene has CDR1 SNHLY and CDR2 FYNNEI. The CDR3 sequence is 14 residues long. V was pared by 6 bases and J by 7 bases, with 6 bases of the junction left unmatched. The DNA of the CDR3 is TGTGCCAGCAGGTCCCGGGACAGGGTTGAAAAACTGTTTTTT. This gives the protein CASRSRDRVEKLFF.